This T cell receptor beta chain is from a study of T cells expressing NK-cell markers. Study-level background: Repertoires of TCR beta were obtained from T cells sorted as CD3+CD56+NKG2C+, CD3+CD56+NKG2C- and CD3+CD56-NKG2C+. With respect to HCMV, seven of the eight sequenced donors were seropositive, and one was seronegative.

TCRdb reanalyzed the 5' RACE reads and collapses them to one entry per CDR3 protein, without DNA. The sample has 150,000 to 180,000 distinct CDR3 sequences. Germline CDR1 reads MNHEY; CDR2 reads SMNVEV (reference sequence). The CDR3 extends over 15 amino acids. The sequencing input was blood T cells: a sorted CD56 or NKG2C T cell subset, CD4+ or CD8+ T cells, or bulk PBMC T cells (not recorded which). This TCR was recovered from a woman aged 50 to 60 in good health. The rearrangement joins TRBV27 to TRBJ1-3; TCRdb picks TRBD1, but there is no DNA to check that call. CDR3 sequence: CASSLTGGSGNTIYF.